This record looks at one TCR beta chain sequence and its context. The antigen is undetermined. The repertoire was sequenced with immunoSEQ multiplex PCR; TCRdb's copy has only in-frame clones and lacks some. Of some 120,000 clones detected, approximately 83% appear once; the ten largest clones hold 1.6%. This sample was taken from a study of T cell responses to AZD1222 COVID-19 vaccine. Study-wide findings and caveats: Donors in the cohort were predominantly white British and more often female, and clonal diversity was possibly underestimated. An increase in Spike-specific TCR breadth and depth was observed after two AZD1222 doses.

This TCR was sampled from an adult in good health. The sequencing used peripheral blood, collected on day 0 of AZD1222 vaccination.

CDR3 loop: CASSGRGTYEQYF. Here the CDR3 DNA reads TGTGCCTCAAGCGGGAGGGGGACCTACGAGCAGTACTTC. The V call is TRBV13, the J call TRBJ2-7, with 10 bases fitting TRBD2. V lost 11 bases, J lost 2 bases, and 6 bases stayed unmatched. Germline V gene data show CDR1 as PRHDT and CDR2 as FYEKMQ (reference sequence). This CDR3 has 13 residues.